The 2 T cell receptor beta chains in this list originate from one sample, sequenced in a study of blood T cells in healthy people across ages. Combining a sample-barcoded 5' primer with a J-beta primer mix, a second PCR ran for roughly 6 to 12 cycles. TCRdb itself ran the 5' RACE reads through MiXCR, one entry per CDR3 protein. The sample holds hundreds of thousands of distinct CDR3 sequences, around 43% seen once. The sequencing input was blood. These receptors all stem from an elderly man in good health.

This clonotype has only a few counts. The chain employs TRBV4-2 and TRBJ2-5, with D hard to call. The germline V gene has CDR1 LGHNA and CDR2 YNFKEQ. V shed 0 bases and J shed 2 bases, with 10 bases lying between them. The CDR3 consists of 15 residues. In DNA form, the CDR3 reads TGTGCCAGCAGCCAAGATGGGAAGCCTCAAGAGACCCAGTACTTC. Translation gives CASSQDGKPQETQYF.

This clonotype turned up a few times. The gene calls are TRBV3-1 and TRBJ2-3; D call uncertain. V dropped 2 bases and J dropped 2 bases, with 5 bases sitting between them. There are 13 residues in the CDR3. The germline CDR1 and CDR2 sequences are LGHDT and YNNKEL (reference sequence). The CDR3 DNA follows: TGTGCCAGCAGCCAACGGGTCACAGATACGCAGTATTTT. Translating gives CASSQRVTDTQYF.